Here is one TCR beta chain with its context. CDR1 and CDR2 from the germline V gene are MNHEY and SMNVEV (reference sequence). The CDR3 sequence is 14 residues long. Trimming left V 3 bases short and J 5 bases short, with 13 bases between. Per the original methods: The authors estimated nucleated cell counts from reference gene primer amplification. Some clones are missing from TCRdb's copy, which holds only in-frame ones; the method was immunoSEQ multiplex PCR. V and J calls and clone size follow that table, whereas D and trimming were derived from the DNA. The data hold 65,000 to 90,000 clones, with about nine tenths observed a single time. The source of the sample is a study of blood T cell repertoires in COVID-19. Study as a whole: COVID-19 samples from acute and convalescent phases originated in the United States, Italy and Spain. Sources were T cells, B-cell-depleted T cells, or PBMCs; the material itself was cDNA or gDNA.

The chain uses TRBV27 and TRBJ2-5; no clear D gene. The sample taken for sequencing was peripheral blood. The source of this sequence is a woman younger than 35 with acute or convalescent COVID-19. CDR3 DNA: TGTGCCAGCAGTTTGAGAGGCTTACCGGAGACCCAGTACTTC. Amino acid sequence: CASSLRGLPETQYF.